This TCR beta chain was sequenced in a study of blood T cell repertoires in COVID-19. Study context: The origin of the acute and convalescent COVID-19 samples was the United States, Italy and Spain. Sources were T cells, B-cell-depleted T cells, or PBMCs; the material itself was cDNA or gDNA.

This CDR3 region has 15 residues. Germline V gene data show CDR1 as SNHLY and CDR2 as FYNNEI. V lost 4 bases and J 0 bases, leaving 10 bases between the germline ends. As processed by the authors: The assay estimated nucleated cells by amplifying reference gene primers. Assay used: immunoSEQ multiplex PCR; TCRdb lists only in-frame clones, some missing. V and J calls and clone size are as listed in that table; D and trimming were resolved from the DNA. The data show 200,000 to 300,000 clones, roughly 80% seen once. The sample taken for sequencing was peripheral blood. This sequence was found in a man in his fifties or sixties with acute or convalescent COVID-19. The chain uses TRBV2 and TRBJ1-3; D uncertain. The CDR3 nucleotides are TGTGCCAGCAGTGCGCGGACTTTCTCTGGAAACACCATATATTTT. Its translation is CASSARTFSGNTIYF.